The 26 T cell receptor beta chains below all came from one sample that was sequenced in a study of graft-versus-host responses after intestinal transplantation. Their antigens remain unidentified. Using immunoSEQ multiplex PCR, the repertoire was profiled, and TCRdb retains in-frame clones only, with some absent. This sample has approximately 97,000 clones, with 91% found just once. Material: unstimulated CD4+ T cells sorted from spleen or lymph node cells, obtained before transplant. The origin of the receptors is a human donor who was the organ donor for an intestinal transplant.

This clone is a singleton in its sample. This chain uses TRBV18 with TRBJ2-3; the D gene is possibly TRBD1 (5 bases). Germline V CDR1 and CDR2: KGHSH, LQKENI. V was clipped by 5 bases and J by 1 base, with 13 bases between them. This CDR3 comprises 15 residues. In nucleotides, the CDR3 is TGTGCCAGCTCATCTCTGACAGTCGGCACAGATACGCAGTATTTT. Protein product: CASSSLTVGTDTQYF.

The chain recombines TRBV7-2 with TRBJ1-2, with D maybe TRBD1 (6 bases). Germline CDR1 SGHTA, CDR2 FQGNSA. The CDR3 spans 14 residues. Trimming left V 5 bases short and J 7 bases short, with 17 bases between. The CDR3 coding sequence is TGTGCCAGCAGCCCTCAACAGGGTCGGATTGGCTACACCTTC. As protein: CASSPQQGRIGYTF.

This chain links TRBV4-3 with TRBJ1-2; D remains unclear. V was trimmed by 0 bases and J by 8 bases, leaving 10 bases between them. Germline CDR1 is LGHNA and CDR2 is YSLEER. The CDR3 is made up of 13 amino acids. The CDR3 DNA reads TGCGCCAGCAGCCAAGATGCGGGCGACGGCTACACCTTC. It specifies CASSQDAGDGYTF.

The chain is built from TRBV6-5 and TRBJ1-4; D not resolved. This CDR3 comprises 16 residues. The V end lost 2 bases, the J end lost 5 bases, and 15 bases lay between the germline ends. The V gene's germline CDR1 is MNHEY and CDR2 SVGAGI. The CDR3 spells CASSYGTGKLNEKLFF. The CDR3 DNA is TGTGCCAGCAGTTACGGCACGGGGAAGCTCAATGAAAAACTGTTTTTT.

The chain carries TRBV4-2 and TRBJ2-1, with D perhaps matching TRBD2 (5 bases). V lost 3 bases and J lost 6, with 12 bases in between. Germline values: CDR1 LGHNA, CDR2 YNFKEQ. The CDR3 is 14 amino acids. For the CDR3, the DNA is TGTGCCAGCAGCCAGTTTAGCGCAGGCAATGAGCAGTTCTTC. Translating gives CASSQFSAGNEQFF.

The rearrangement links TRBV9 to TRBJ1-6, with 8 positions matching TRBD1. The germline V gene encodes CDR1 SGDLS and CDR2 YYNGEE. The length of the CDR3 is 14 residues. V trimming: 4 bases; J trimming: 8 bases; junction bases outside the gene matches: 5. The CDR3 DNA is TGTGCCAGCAGCCGTGACAGGGGTCATTCACCCCTCCACTTT. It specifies CASSRDRGHSPLHF.

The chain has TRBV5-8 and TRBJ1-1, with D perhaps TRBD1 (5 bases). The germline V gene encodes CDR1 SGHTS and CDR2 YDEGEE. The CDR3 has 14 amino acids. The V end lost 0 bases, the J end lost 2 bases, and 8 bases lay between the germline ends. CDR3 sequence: CASSLGRGNTEAFF. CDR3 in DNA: TGTGCCAGCAGCTTGGGAAGGGGAAACACTGAAGCTTTCTTT. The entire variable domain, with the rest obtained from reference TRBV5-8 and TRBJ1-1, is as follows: EAGVTQSPTHLIKTRGQQATLRCSPISGHTSVYWYQQALGLGLQFLLWYDEGEERNRGNFPPRFSGRQFPNYSSELNVNALELEDSALYLCASSLGRGNTEAFFGQGTRLTVV.

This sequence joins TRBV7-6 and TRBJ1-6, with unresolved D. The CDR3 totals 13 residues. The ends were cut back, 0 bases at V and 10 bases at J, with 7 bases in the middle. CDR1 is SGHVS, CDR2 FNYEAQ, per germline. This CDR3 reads CASSLAEKSPLHF. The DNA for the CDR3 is TGTGCCAGCAGCTTAGCTGAGAAATCACCCCTCCACTTT.

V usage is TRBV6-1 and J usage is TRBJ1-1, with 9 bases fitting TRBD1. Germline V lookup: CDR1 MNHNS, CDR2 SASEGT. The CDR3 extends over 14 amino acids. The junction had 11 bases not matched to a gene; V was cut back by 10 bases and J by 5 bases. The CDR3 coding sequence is TGTGCCACCCACGTGGACAGGGGTTTTACTGAAGCTTTCTTT. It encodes CATHVDRGFTEAFF.

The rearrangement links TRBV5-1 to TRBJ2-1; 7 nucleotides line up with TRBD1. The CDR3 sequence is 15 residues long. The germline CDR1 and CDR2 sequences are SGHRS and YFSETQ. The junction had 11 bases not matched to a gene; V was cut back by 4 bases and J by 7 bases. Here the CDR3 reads CASSPIPGQQNEQFF. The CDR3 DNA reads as TGCGCCAGCAGCCCAATCCCGGGACAGCAAAATGAGCAGTTCTTC.

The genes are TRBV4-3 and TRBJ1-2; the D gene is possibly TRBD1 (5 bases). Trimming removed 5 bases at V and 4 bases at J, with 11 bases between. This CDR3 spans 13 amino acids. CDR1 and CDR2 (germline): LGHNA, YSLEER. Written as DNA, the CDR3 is TGCGCCAGCAGCGGTGACAGACGCTATGGCTACACCTTC. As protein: CASSGDRRYGYTF.

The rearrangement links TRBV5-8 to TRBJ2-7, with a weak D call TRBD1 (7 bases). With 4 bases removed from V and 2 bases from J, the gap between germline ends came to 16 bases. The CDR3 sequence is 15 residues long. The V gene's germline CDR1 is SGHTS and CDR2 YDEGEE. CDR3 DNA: TGTGCCAGCAGCAACAGCAGGGGGGAGGCCTACGAGCAGTACTTC. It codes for CASSNSRGEAYEQYF.

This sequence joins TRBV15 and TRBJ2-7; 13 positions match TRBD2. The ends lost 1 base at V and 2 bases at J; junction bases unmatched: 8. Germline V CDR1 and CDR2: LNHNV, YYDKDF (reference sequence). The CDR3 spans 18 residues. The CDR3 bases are TGTGCCACCAGCAGAGGACTAGCGGGGGGAACCCTAACCTACGAGCAGTACTTC. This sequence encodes CATSRGLAGGTLTYEQYF.

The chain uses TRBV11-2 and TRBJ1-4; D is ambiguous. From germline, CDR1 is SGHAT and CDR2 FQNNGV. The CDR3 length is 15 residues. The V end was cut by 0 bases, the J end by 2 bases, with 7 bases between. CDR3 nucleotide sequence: TGTGCCAGCAGCTTAGATAGAGGGACTAATGAAAAACTGTTTTTT. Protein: CASSLDRGTNEKLFF.

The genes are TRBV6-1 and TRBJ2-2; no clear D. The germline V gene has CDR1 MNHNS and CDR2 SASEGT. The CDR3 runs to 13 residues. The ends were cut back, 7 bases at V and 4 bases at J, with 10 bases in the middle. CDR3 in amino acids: CASTYTSTGELFF. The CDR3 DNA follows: TGTGCCAGCACGTACACCTCCACCGGGGAGCTGTTTTTT.

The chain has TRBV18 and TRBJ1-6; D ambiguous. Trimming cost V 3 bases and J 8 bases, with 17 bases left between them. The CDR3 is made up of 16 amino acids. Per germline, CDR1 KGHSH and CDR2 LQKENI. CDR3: CASSPGSPTLDSPLHF. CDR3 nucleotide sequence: TGTGCCAGCTCACCGGGCAGCCCCACTCTTGATTCACCCCTCCACTTT.

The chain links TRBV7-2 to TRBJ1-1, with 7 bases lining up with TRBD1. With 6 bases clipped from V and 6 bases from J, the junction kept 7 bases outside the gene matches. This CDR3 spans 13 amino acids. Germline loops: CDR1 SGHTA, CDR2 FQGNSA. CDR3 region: CASSYSRGSEAFF. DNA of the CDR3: TGTGCCAGCAGTTACAGCAGGGGGTCTGAAGCTTTCTTT.

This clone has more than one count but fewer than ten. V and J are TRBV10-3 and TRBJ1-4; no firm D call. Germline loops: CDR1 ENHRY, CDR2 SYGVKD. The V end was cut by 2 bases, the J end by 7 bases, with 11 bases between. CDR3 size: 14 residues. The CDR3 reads CAISEGQVGEKLFF. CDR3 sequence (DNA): TGTGCCATCAGTGAGGGGCAGGTTGGTGAAAAACTGTTTTTT.

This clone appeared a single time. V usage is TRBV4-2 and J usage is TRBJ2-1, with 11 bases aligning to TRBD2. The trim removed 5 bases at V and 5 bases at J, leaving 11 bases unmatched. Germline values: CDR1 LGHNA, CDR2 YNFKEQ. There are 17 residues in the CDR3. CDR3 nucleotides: TGTGCCAGCAGCTCCCGACTAGCGGGGTCGGTGAACAATGAGCAGTTCTTC. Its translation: CASSSRLAGSVNNEQFF.

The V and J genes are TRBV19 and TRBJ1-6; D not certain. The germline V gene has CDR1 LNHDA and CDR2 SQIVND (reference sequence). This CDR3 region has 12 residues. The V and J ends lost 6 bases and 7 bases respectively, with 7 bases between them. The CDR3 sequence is CASSLVNSPLHF. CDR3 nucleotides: TGTGCCAGTAGCCTCGTGAATTCACCCCTCCACTTT.

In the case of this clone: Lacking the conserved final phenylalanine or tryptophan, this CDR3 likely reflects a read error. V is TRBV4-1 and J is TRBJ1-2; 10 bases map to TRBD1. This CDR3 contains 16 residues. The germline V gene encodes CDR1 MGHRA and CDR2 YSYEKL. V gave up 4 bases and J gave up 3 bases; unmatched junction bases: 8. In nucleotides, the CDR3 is TGCGCCAGCAGCCGCCCGGGACAGGGGCAAGACTATGGCTACACCCTC. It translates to CASSRPGQGQDYGYTL.

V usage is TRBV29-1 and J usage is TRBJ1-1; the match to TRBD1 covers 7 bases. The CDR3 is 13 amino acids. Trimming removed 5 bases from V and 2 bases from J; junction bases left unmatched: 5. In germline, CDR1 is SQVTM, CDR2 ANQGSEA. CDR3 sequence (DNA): TGCAGCGTTCTGACAGGGCTTAACACTGAAGCTTTCTTT. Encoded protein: CSVLTGLNTEAFF.

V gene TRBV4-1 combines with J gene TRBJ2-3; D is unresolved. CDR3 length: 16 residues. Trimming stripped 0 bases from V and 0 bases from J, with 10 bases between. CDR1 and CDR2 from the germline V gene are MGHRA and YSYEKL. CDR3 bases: TGCGCCAGCAGCCAAGATGCGAGCTCTAGCACAGATACGCAGTATTTT. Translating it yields CASSQDASSSTDTQYF.

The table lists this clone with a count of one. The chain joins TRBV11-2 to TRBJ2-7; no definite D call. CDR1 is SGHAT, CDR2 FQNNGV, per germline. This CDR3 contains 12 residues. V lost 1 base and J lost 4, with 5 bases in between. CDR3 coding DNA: TGTGCCAGCAGCTTAGCCCAATACGAGCAGTACTTC. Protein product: CASSLAQYEQYF.

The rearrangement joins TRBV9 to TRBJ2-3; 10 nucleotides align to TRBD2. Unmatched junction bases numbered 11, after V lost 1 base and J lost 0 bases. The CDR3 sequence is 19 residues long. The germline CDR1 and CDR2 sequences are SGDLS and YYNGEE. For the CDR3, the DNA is TGTGCCAGCAGCGTAAGCCAAGCGGGGGGGCCTGCTAGCACAGATACGCAGTATTTT. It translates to CASSVSQAGGPASTDTQYF.

The CDR3 DNA reads TGTGCCAGTACTCCGCGAGGATTGTGGAATCAGCCCCAGCATTTT. Translation gives CASTPRGLWNQPQHF. The chain carries TRBV19 and TRBJ1-5; D is unclear. The CDR3 contains 15 residues. Per germline, CDR1 LNHDA and CDR2 SQIVND (reference sequence). V was pared by 7 bases and J by 4 bases, with 17 bases between.